These 3 T cell receptor beta chains were all obtained from the same sample, sequenced in a study of blood T cell repertoires in COVID-19. The assay was immunoSEQ multiplex PCR, and TCRdb's table has in-frame clones only and misses some. The sample includes approximately 190,000 clones, 88% of them seen just once. The sequencing input was peripheral blood. The receptor set was obtained from a woman aged 40 to 50 who had recovered from COVID-19.

This clone came up once. The chain employs TRBV27 and TRBJ2-7; 13 bases are a match to TRBD2. CDR1 is MNHEY, CDR2 SMNVEV, per germline (reference sequence). CDR3 length equals 18 residues. V lost 5 bases to trimming and J lost 3 bases; unmatched junction nucleotides: 13. In nucleotides, the CDR3 is TGTGCCAGCAGTCCACAGGGGACTAGCGGGATTTTCTACTACGAGCAGTACTTC. Translation gives CASSPQGTSGIFYYEQYF.

The chain links TRBV25-1 to TRBJ1-2; 7 bases align to TRBD1. The CDR3 is 14 residues long. V trimming: 3 bases; J trimming: 4 bases; junction bases outside the gene matches: 5. Per the germline V gene, CDR1 is MGHDK and CDR2 is SYGVNS. For the CDR3, the DNA is TGTGCCAGCAGTGATCCAGGGGGTGGCTATGGCTACACCTTC. Translating gives CASSDPGGGYGYTF.

The chain carries TRBV11-2 and TRBJ1-2, with 9 bases that match TRBD1. The CDR3 is 14 residues long. J gave up 6 bases and V 4 bases, and 6 bases lay outside the gene matches. CDR1 and CDR2 from the germline V gene are SGHAT and FQNNGV. The CDR3 spells CASSSDRGSDGYTF. CDR3 DNA: TGTGCCAGCAGCTCGGACAGGGGATCGGATGGCTACACCTTC.